These T cell receptor beta chains were read from a single sample in a study of T cells expressing NK-cell markers. TCRdb reprocessed the 5' RACE reads and keeps a single row for each CDR3 protein, giving no DNA. With about 550,000 distinct CDR3 sequences in the sample, the ten largest clones hold roughly 3.5%. Sequenced sample: blood T cells: a sorted CD56 or NKG2C T cell subset, CD4+ or CD8+ T cells, or bulk PBMC T cells (not recorded which). The receptors shown here come from a man younger than 35 in good health. CDR3s include the opening cysteine and the closing phenylalanine or tryptophan. Fields, in order: J gene, V gene, CDR3 protein.

TRBJ1-1 TRBV28 CASVDRANDAFF
TRBJ1-2 TRBV29-1 CSVDAGTNGYTF
TRBJ2-3 TRBV5-1 CASSLQREGDTQYF
TRBJ2-3 TRBV7-8 CASSFEALTDTQYF
TRBJ1-3 TRBV12-5 CASGPTGLPGNTIYF
TRBJ2-5 TRBV20-1 CSARGGQGGQETQYF
TRBJ2-7 TRBV5-6 CASSYRQGSSYEQYF
TRBJ2-7 TRBV7-9 CASSLDSPAYEQYF
TRBJ2-1 TRBV9 CASSVPLLAYTYNEQFF
TRBJ2-7 TRBV11-2 CASSSAGLAGGPRTYEQYF
TRBJ2-3 TRBV20-1 CSATRDRGQIDTQYF
TRBJ2-1 TRBV5-1 CASSLRTGRDEQFF
TRBJ1-4 TRBV29-1 CSVAPLVVGEKLFF
TRBJ2-1 TRBV5-1 CASSPFGNSYNEQFF
TRBJ2-1 TRBV12-3/TRBV12-4 CASGSTSERGEQFF
TRBJ2-5 TRBV20-1 CSARDPRGAQETQYF
TRBJ2-3 TRBV5-1 CASSLNGETTDTQYF
TRBJ2-5 TRBV7-3 CASSPGGSGRYTQYF
TRBJ1-1 TRBV11-2 CASSSTGAMNTEAFF
TRBJ2-7 TRBV10-3 CAISSTSQTSPHEQYF
TRBJ2-3 TRBV6-6 CASSGGVAGPQYF
TRBJ1-2 TRBV29-1 CSVDQGIHGYTF
TRBJ2-7 TRBV5-6 CASRERNRWEGIDEQYF
TRBJ1-5 TRBV20-1 CSASPSFAKGHQPQHF
TRBJ2-5 TRBV7-8 CASSMRTGTDQETQYF
TRBJ2-3 TRBV4-1 CASSQDRGALGTDTQYF
TRBJ2-1 TRBV20-1 CSARVSGNSLYNEQFF
TRBJ2-1 TRBV7-2 CASSPEGLAGGSYWFF
TRBJ2-5 TRBV4-1 CASSSETPGLAEETQYF
TRBJ2-5 TRBV29-1 CSVVLLSRGREETQYF
TRBJ1-1 TRBV5-1 CASTEAVHMNTEAFF
TRBJ2-1 TRBV12-3/TRBV12-4 CASSLKPLAAPQFF
TRBJ2-1 TRBV7-8 CASSSKRYEQFF
TRBJ1-4 TRBV5-1 CASSLAGVEGEKLFF
TRBJ1-1 TRBV12-3/TRBV12-4 CASSFRTEAFF
TRBJ2-1 TRBV27 CASSFGTRGVGQFF
TRBJ2-5 TRBV7-9 CASSWPSAVETQYF
TRBJ2-7 TRBV5-1 CASSQIGLESSYEQYF
TRBJ1-6 TRBV27 CATARTQGKNSPLHF
TRBJ2-7 TRBV29-1 CSGRLAGDLLQYF
TRBJ2-1 TRBV20-1 CSARFTAVAYNEQFF
TRBJ2-1 TRBV5-1 CASSRGLAGVGGINEQFF
TRBJ1-1 TRBV4-1 CASSPKGGIPEAFF
TRBJ2-7 TRBV7-8 CASSQNRTSGRAKQYF
TRBJ2-3 TRBV6-5 CASSYLGVGWDYGTDTQYF
TRBJ2-1 TRBV21-1 CASSKGVRGVILACPLEQFF
TRBJ2-1 TRBV7-9 CASSLPGLLRDEQFF
TRBJ1-5 TRBV7-2 CASSLGRGPQHF
TRBJ2-7 TRBV7-9 CASSFPTGDHEQYF
TRBJ2-1 TRBV5-1 CASSSRQANEQFF
TRBJ2-7 TRBV20-1 CSANRGGEPYEQYF